This T cell receptor (beta chain) was sequenced for a study of CD8+ T cells in alopecia areata. Deletions cut 3 bases from V and 6 bases from J, with 14 bases between. The CDR3 covers 13 residues. The germline CDR1 and CDR2 sequences are SQVTM and ANQGSEA. The authors extracted RNA and reverse transcribed it into cDNA as the sequencing template. The table came from immunoSEQ multiplex PCR; TCRdb's copy has only in-frame clones and leaves some out. The sample includes some 160,000 clones, approximately 65% of them seen just once. Source material: CD8+ T cells sorted from blood. The V gene is TRBV29-1, the J gene TRBJ1-2; D is ambiguous. The TCR comes from a human donor in good health. The DNA of the CDR3 is TGCAGCGTTGAGGAGGAAATTATGAATGGCTACACCTTC. Translation: CSVEEEIMNGYTF.